A selection of T cell receptor beta chains follows, all from one sample in a study of graft-versus-host responses after intestinal transplantation. Method: immunoSEQ multiplex PCR; TCRdb's copy keeps in-frame clones and lacks some. In the table there are under 20,000 clones, approximately 89% of which are singletons. Material: bone marrow, obtained around 120 days after transplant. These receptors were obtained from a human patient who received an intestinal transplant, so some T cells may come from the graft donor. The CDR3 runs from the conserved cysteine through the conserved F or W. The D gene is left open where the match is weak. Not all rows give a size; the values are once, few, many and, for expanded clones, a class.

V gene: TRBV18; clone size: -; D gene: TRBD2; J gene: TRBJ2-7; CDR3 DNA: TGTGCCAGCTCACTAGGGACTAGTTTCGAGCAGTACTTC; CDR3 protein: CASSLGTSFEQYF
V gene: TRBV23-1; clone size: -; D gene: TRBD1; J gene: TRBJ2-2; CDR3 DNA: TGCGCCAGCAGTCCCAGGGGACACAGGGGGATCACCGGGGAGCTGTTTTTT; CDR3 protein: CASSPRGHRGITGELFF
V gene: TRBV7-9; clone size: -; D gene: TRBD1; J gene: TRBJ1-1; CDR3 DNA: TGTGCCAGCAGACTTCCCGGGACAGGGAACGGCACTGAAGCTTTCTTT; CDR3 protein: CASRLPGTGNGTEAFF
V gene: TRBV11-2; clone size: -; D gene: TRBD2; J gene: TRBJ2-1; CDR3 DNA: TGTGCCAGCAGCTTAGTGGCTAGCGGGTATAGGAATGAGCAGTTCTTC; CDR3 protein: CASSLVASGYRNEQFF
V gene: TRBV4-2; clone size: few; D gene: TRBD2; J gene: TRBJ2-1; CDR3 DNA: TGTGCCAGCAGCCAAGAAGCGGGGGGGCCCAATGAGCAGTTCTTC; CDR3 protein: CASSQEAGGPNEQFF
V gene: TRBV11-2; clone size: -; D gene: -; J gene: TRBJ2-3; CDR3 DNA: TGTGCCAGCAGCCTCTCGGGCCGCACAGATACGCAGTATTTT; CDR3 protein: CASSLSGRTDTQYF
V gene: TRBV28; clone size: -; D gene: TRBD1; J gene: TRBJ2-7; CDR3 DNA: TGTGCCAGCAGTTTAATTGCCGGACAGGTCTACGAGCAGTACTTC; CDR3 protein: CASSLIAGQVYEQYF
V gene: TRBV6-5; clone size: -; D gene: -; J gene: TRBJ2-2; CDR3 DNA: TGTGCCAGCGGCTCCGGGGAGCTGTTTTTT; CDR3 protein: CASGSGELFF
V gene: TRBV19; clone size: -; D gene: -; J gene: TRBJ2-7; CDR3 DNA: TGTGCCAGTAGTACCCGGGTTTCCTCCTACGAGCAGTACTTC; CDR3 protein: CASSTRVSSYEQYF
V gene: TRBV7-9; clone size: -; D gene: TRBD2; J gene: TRBJ2-7; CDR3 DNA: TGTGCCAGCAGCTTAGAGCAAGGGCGGGAGACCCTCCACGAGCAGTACTTC; CDR3 protein: CASSLEQGRETLHEQYF
V gene: TRBV6-5; clone size: -; D gene: -; J gene: TRBJ2-7; CDR3 DNA: TGTGCCAGCAGTGAAACAGGGCCCCACGAGCAGTACTTC; CDR3 protein: CASSETGPHEQYF
V gene: TRBV7-3; clone size: -; D gene: -; J gene: TRBJ1-1; CDR3 DNA: TGTGCCAGCAGCTTGGGTCCCTCCCTGAACACTGAAGCTTTCTTT; CDR3 protein: CASSLGPSLNTEAFF
V gene: TRBV5-6; clone size: few; D gene: -; J gene: TRBJ2-4; CDR3 DNA: TGTGCCAGCAGCAGGGGGACGGTAGGGAACATTCAGTACTTC; CDR3 protein: CASSRGTVGNIQYF
V gene: TRBV11-2; clone size: -; D gene: -; J gene: TRBJ1-1; CDR3 DNA: TGTGCCAGCAGCTTAGCGGTGAACACTGAAGCTTTCTTT; CDR3 protein: CASSLAVNTEAFF
V gene: TRBV7-8; clone size: -; D gene: TRBD1; J gene: TRBJ1-3; CDR3 DNA: TGTGCCAGCAGCGCCCGTCGGGACAGTGGAAACACCATATATTTT; CDR3 protein: CASSARRDSGNTIYF
V gene: TRBV27; clone size: once; D gene: TRBD1; J gene: TRBJ2-1; CDR3 DNA: TGTGCCAGCAGCACCGGGACAGGGGAGGTCGATGAGCAGTTCTTC; CDR3 protein: CASSTGTGEVDEQFF
V gene: TRBV5-1; clone size: -; D gene: -; J gene: TRBJ2-7; CDR3 DNA: TGCGCCAGCAGCCTGACAGGTTCGCACGAGCAGTACTTC; CDR3 protein: CASSLTGSHEQYF
V gene: TRBV19; clone size: -; D gene: -; J gene: TRBJ1-6; CDR3 DNA: TGTGCCAGTAGTATAAGCCCAGGGCGTGTTGATTCACCCCTCCACTTT; CDR3 protein: CASSISPGRVDSPLHF